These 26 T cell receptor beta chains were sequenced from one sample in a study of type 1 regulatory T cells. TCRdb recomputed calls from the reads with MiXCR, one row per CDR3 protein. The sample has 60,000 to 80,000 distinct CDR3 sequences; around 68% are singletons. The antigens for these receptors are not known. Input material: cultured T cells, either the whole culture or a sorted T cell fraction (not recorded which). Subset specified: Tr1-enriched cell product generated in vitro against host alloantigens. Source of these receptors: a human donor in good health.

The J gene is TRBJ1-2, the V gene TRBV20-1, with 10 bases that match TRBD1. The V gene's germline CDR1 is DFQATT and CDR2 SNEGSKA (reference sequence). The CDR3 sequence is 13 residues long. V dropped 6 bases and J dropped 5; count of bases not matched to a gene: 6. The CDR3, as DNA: TGCAGTGCCCGGACAGGGGGGGGATATGGCTACACCTTC. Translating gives CSARTGGGYGYTF.

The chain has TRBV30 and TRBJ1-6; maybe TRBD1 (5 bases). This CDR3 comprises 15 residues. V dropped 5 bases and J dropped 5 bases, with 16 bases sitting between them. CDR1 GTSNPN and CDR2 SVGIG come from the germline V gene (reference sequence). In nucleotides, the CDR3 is TGTGCCTGGGACTCTGGTTCGGGGGATAATTCACCCCTCCACTTT. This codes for CAWDSGSGDNSPLHF.

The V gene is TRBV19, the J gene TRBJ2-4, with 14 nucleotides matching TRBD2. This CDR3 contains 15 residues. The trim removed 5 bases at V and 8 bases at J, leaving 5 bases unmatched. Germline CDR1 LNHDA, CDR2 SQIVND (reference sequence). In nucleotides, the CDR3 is TGTGCCAGTAGTCCCGGGACTAGCGGGAGAGACATTCAGTACTTC. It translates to CASSPGTSGRDIQYF.

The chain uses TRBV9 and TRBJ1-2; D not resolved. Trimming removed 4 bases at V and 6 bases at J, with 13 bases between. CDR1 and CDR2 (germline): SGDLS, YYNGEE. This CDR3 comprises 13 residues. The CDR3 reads CASSPGLRDGYTF. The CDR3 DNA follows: TGTGCCAGCAGCCCAGGACTTAGAGATGGCTACACCTTC.

The CDR3 here is CASSRPAGGRDTQYF. CDR3 bases: TGTGCCAGCAGTCGCCCAGCGGGAGGAAGAGATACGCAGTATTTT. The V call is TRBV6-5, the J call TRBJ2-3; 9 nucleotides line up with TRBD2. CDR1 and CDR2 (germline): MNHEY, SVGAGI. V shed 5 bases, J shed 5 bases, and the junction held 8 bases outside the gene matches. The CDR3 covers 15 residues.

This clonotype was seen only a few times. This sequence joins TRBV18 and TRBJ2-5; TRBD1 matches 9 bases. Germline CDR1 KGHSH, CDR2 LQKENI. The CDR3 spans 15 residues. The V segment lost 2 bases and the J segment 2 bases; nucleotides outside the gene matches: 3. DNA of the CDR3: TGTGCCAGCTCACCAGGACAGGGGAAACAAGAGACCCAGTACTTC. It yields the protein CASSPGQGKQETQYF.

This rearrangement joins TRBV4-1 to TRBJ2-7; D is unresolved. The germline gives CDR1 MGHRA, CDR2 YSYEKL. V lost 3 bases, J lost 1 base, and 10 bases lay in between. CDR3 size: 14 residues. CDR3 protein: CASSHNSGSYEQYF. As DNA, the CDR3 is TGCGCCAGCAGCCATAATTCAGGTTCCTACGAGCAGTACTTC.

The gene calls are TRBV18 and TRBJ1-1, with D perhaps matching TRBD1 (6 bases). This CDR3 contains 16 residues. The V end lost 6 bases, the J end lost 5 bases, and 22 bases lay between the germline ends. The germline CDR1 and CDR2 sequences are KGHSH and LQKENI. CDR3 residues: CASSNTGAGERTEAFF. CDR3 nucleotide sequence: TGTGCCAGCTCCAACACTGGGGCAGGGGAACGGACTGAAGCTTTCTTT.

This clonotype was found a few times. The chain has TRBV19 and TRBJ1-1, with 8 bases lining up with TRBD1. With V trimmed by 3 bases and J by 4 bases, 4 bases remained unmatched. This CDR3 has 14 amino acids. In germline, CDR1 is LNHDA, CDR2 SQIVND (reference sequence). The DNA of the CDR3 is TGTGCCAGTAGTATTACAGGGGGTGCCACTGAAGCTTTCTTT. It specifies CASSITGGATEAFF.

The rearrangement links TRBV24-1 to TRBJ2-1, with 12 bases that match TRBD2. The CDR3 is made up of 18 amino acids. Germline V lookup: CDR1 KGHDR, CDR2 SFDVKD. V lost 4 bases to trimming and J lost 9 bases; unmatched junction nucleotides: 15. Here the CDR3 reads CATSDPTPSGRGNSEQFF. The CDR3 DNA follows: TGTGCCACCAGTGACCCTACCCCTAGCGGGAGGGGGAACAGTGAGCAGTTCTTC.

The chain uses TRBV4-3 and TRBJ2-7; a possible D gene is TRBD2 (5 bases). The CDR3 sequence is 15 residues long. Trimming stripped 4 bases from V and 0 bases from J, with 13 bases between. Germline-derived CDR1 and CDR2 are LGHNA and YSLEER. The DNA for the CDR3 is TGCGCCAGCAGCCGTCAGACCGGAGGCTCCTACGAGCAGTACTTC. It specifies CASSRQTGGSYEQYF.

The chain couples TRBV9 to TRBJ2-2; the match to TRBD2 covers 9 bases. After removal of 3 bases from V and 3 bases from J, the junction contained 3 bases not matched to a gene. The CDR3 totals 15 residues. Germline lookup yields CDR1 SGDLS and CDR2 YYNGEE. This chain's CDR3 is CASSALAGDTGELFF. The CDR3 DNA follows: TGTGCCAGCAGCGCCTTAGCGGGAGACACCGGGGAGCTGTTTTTT.

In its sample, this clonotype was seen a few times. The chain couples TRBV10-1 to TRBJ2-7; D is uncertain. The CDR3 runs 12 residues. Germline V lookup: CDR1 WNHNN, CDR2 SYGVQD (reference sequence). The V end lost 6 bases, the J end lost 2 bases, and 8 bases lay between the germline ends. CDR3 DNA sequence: TGCGCCAGCAGCCAAGGACCCTACGAGCAGTACTTC. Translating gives CASSQGPYEQYF.

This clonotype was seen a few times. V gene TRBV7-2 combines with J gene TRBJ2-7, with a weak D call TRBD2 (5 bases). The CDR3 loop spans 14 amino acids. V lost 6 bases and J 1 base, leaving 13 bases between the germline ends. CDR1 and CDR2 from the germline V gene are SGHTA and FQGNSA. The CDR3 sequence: CASRAGLASYEQYF. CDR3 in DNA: TGTGCCAGCAGAGCCGGACTGGCTTCCTACGAGCAGTACTTC.

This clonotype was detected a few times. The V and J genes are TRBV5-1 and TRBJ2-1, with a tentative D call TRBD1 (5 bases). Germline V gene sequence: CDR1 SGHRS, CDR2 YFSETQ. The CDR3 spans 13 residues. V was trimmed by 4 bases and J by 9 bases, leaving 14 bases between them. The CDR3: CASSPSGAAEQFF. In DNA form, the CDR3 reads TGCGCCAGCAGCCCGTCTGGGGCAGCTGAGCAGTTCTTC.

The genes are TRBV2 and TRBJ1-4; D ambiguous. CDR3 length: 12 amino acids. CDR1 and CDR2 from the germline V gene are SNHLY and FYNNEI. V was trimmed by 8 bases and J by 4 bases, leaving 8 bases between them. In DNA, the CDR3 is TGTGCCAGCGCGGCGCTTAATGAAAAACTGTTTTTT. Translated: CASAALNEKLFF.

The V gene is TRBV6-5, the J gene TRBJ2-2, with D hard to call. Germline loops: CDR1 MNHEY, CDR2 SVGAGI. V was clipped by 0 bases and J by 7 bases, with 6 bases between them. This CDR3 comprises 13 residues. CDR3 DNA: TGTGCCAGCAGTTACTCGGGCCTCGGGGAGCTGTTTTTT. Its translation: CASSYSGLGELFF.

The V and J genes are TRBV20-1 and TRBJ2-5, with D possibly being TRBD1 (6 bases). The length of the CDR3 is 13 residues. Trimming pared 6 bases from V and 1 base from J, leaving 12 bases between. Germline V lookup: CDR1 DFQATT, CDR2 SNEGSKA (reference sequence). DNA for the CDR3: TGCAGTGCCCATAGGACAGCCCAAGAGACCCAGTACTTC. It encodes CSAHRTAQETQYF.

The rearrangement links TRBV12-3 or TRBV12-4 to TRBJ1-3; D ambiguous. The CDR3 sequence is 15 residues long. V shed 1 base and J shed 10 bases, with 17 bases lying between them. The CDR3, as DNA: TGTGCCAGCAGTTTAGTTTGGAGCCTAAGAGGTACCATATATTTT. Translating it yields CASSLVWSLRGTIYF.

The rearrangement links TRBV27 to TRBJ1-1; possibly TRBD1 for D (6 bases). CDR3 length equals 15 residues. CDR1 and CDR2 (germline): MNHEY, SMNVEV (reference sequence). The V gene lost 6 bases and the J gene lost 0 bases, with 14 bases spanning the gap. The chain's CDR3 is CASSPWTAMNTEAFF. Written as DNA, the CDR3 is TGTGCCAGCAGCCCCTGGACAGCTATGAACACTGAAGCTTTCTTT.

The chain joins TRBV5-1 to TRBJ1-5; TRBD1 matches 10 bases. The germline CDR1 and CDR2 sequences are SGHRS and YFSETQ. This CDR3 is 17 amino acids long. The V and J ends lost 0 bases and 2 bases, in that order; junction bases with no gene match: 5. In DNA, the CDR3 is TGCGCCAGCAGCTTGGGGGGACAGGGGCCGGGCAATCAGCCCCAGCATTTT. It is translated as CASSLGGQGPGNQPQHF.

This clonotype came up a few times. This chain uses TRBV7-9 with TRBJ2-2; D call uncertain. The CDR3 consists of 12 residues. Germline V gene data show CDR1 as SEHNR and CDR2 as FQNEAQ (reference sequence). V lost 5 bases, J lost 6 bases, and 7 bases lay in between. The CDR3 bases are TGTGCCAGCAGCCCCGATTCCGGGGAGCTGTTTTTT. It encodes CASSPDSGELFF.

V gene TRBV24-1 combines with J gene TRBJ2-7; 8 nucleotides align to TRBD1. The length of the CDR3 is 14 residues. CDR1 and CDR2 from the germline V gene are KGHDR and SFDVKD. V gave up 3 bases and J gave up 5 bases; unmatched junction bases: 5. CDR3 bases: TGTGCCACCAGTGATCAGGACAGGGTCCACGAGCAGTACTTC. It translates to CATSDQDRVHEQYF.

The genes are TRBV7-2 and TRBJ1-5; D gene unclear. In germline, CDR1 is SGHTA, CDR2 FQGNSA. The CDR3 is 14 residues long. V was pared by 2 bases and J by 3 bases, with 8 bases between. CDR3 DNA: TGTGCCAGCAGCTTATTAGGGCCCAATCAGCCCCAGCATTTT. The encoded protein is CASSLLGPNQPQHF. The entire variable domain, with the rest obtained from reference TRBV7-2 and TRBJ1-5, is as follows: GAGVSQSPSNKVTEKGKDVELRCDPISGHTALYWYRQSLGQGLEFLIYFQGNSAPDKSGLPSDRFSAERTGGSVSTLTIQRTQQEDSAVYLCASSLLGPNQPQHFGDGTRLSIL.

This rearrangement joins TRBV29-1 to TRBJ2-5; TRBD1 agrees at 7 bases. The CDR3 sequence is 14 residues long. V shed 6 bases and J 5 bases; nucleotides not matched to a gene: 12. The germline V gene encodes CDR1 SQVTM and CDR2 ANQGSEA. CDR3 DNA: TGCAGCGTCGAATCAGGGGGAATTTTTGAGACCCAGTACTTC. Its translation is CSVESGGIFETQYF.

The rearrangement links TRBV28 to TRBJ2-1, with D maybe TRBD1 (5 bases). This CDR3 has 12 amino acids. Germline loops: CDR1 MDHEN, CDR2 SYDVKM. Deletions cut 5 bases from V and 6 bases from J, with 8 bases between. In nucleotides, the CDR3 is TGTGCCAGCAGTGTTGACAGCAATGAGCAGTTCTTC. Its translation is CASSVDSNEQFF. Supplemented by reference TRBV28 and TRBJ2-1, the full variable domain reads DVKVTQSSRYLVKRTGEKVFLECVQDMDHENMFWYRQDPGLGLRLIYFSYDVKMKEKGDIPEGYSVSREKKERFSLILESASTNQTSMYLCASSVDSNEQFFGPGTRLTVL.